This T cell receptor beta chain is drawn from a study of shared clonotypes between healthy human individuals. Study as a whole: Each donor's CD8 memory used one plate, CD8 naive two, each CD4 subset three.

Concerning this clone: Its target is not known.

Study results and limitations: Generation probabilities of non-shared clonotypes were lower (relative to those shared by all four donors).

This table comes from immunoSEQ multiplex PCR, and its TCRdb copy is limited to in-frame clones, with some not included. The table includes 2 million to 2.5 million clones, about nine tenths detected once. Germline CDR1 is SQVTM and CDR2 is ANQGSEA. Deletions cut 3 bases from V and 10 bases from J, with 12 bases between. The CDR3 loop spans 11 amino acids. The V and J genes are TRBV29-1 and TRBJ2-5, with no clear D. The receptor was derived from a man younger than 35 in good health. Some clones in this sample may be carry-over from other donors' samples. The sample consisted of naive CD4+ T cells from PBMCs. The subset here: CD45RA+ positively selected. This chain's CDR3 is CSVENHQCQYF. CDR3 nucleotides: TGCAGCGTTGAGAACCACCAGTGCCAGTACTTC.